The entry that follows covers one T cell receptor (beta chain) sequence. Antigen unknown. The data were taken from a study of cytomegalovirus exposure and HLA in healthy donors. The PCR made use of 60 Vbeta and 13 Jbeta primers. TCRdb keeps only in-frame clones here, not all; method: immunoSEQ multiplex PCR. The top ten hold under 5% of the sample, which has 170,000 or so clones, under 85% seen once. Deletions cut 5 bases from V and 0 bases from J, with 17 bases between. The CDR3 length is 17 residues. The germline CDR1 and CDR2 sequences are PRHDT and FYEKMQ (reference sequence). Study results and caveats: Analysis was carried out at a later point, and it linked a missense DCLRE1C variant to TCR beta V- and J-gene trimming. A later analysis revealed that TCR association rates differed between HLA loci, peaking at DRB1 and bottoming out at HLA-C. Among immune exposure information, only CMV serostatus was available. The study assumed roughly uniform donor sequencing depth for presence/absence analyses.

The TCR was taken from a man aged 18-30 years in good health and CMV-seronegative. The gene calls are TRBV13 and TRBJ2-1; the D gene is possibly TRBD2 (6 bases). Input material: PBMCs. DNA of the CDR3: TGTGCCAGCAGCCCCGGGACTCCCCGAAGCTCCTACAATGAGCAGTTCTTC. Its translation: CASSPGTPRSSYNEQFF.